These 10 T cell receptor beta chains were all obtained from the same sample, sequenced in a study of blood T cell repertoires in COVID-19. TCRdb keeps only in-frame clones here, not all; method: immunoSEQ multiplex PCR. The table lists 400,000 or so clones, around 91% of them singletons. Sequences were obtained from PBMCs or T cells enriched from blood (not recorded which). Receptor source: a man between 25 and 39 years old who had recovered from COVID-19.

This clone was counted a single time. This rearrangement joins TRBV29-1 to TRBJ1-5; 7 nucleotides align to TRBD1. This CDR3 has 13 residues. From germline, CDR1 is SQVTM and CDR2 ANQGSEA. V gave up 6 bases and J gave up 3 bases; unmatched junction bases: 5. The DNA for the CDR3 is TGCAGCGTCTCGACAGGGAACAATCAGCCCCAGCATTTT. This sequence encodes CSVSTGNNQPQHF.

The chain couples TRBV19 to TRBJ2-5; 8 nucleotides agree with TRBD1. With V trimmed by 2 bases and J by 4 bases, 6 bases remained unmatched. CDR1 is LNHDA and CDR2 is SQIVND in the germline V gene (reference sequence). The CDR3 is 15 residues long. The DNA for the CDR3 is TGTGCCAGTAGTATACGGGCAGGGGGCATAGAGACCCAGTACTTC. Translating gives CASSIRAGGIETQYF.

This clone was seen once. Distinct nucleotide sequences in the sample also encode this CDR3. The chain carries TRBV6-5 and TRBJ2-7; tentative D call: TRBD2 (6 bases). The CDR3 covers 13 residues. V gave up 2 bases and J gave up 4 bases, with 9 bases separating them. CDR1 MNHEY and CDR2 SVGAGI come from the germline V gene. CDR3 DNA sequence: TGTGCCAGCAGTTACGGGCGGGGATACGAGCAGTACTTC. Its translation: CASSYGRGYEQYF.

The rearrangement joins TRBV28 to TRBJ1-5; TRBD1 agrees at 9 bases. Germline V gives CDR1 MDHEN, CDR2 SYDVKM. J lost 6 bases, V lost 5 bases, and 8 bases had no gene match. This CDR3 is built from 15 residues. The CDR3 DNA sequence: TGTGCCAGCAGTCCAACAGGGGGCGCAGTTCAGCCCCAGCATTTT. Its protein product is CASSPTGGAVQPQHF.

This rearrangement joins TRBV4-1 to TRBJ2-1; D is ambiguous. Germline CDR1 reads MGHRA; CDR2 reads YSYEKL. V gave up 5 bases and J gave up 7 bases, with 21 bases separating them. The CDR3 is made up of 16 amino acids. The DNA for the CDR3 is TGCGCCAGCAGCGAATCTATTTCGGGTTTTTATAATGAGCAGTTCTTC. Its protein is CASSESISGFYNEQFF.

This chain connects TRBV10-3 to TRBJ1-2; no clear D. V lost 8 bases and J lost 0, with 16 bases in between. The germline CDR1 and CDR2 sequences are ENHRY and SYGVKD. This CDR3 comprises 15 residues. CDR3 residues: CAIRAEAPANYGYTF. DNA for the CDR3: TGTGCCATCCGGGCGGAGGCTCCAGCTAACTATGGCTACACCTTC.

CDR3 in amino acids: CASSPQPGQTSEKLFF. The CDR3 nucleotides are TGTGCCAGCTCACCCCAGCCGGGACAGACTTCTGAAAAACTGTTTTTT. The gene calls are TRBV18 and TRBJ1-4, with 7 bases matching TRBD1. Germline V gene data show CDR1 as KGHSH and CDR2 as LQKENI. With 3 bases clipped from V and 7 bases from J, the junction kept 11 bases outside the gene matches. The CDR3 spans 16 residues.

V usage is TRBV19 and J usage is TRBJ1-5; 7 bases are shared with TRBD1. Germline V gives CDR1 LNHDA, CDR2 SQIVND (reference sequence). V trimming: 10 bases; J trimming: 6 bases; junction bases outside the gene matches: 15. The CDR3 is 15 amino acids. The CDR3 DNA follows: TGTGCCACCGACATAAAAGCGGCAGGGGGTCAGCCCCAGCATTTT. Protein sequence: CATDIKAAGGQPQHF.

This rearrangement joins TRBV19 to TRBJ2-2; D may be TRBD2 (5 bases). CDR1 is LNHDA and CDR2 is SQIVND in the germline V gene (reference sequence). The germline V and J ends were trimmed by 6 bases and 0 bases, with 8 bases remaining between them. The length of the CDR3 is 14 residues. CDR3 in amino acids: CASRLASNTGELFF. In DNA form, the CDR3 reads TGTGCCAGTAGGCTAGCTTCGAACACCGGGGAGCTGTTTTTT.

The CDR3 here is CASSEFFVASLQLAGDHEQYF. In nucleotides, the CDR3 is TGTGCCAGCAGTGAATTTTTTGTTGCGAGCCTTCAACTAGCGGGAGACCACGAGCAGTACTTC. The chain has TRBV6-1 and TRBJ2-7; 11 bases map to TRBD2. This CDR3 spans 21 amino acids. J gave up 5 bases and V 2 bases, and 23 bases lay outside the gene matches. Germline V gives CDR1 MNHNS, CDR2 SASEGT.